One and the same sample provided the 30 T cell receptor beta chains below, sequenced in a study of T cell responses to AZD1222 COVID-19 vaccine. Sequencing used immunoSEQ multiplex PCR; TCRdb keeps in-frame clones, though not all of them. The top ten clones hold over 2% of a sample with 90,000 to 120,000 clones, 70% to 90% of them seen once. Sequenced material: peripheral blood, taken 28 days after the second AZD1222 dose. The origin of the receptors is an adult who received the AZD1222 COVID-19 vaccine.

The chain has TRBV5-1 and TRBJ1-4; 8 bases fit TRBD1. The trim removed 4 bases at V and 7 bases at J, leaving 6 bases unmatched. CDR3 length: 14 residues. Germline CDR1 reads SGHRS; CDR2 reads YFSETQ. CDR3 protein: CASSPTGVREKLFF. CDR3 coding DNA: TGCGCCAGCAGCCCGACAGGGGTCCGTGAAAAACTGTTTTTT.

This clone was detected only once. The chain carries TRBV28 and TRBJ1-1; no definite D call. V lost 4 bases, J lost 1 base, and 7 bases lay in between. Germline values: CDR1 MDHEN, CDR2 SYDVKM. This CDR3 is 13 amino acids long. DNA of the CDR3: TGTGCCAGCAGTTCGGACGAGAACACTGAAGCTTTCTTT. The encoded protein is CASSSDENTEAFF. Supplemented by reference TRBV28 and TRBJ1-1, the full variable domain reads DVKVTQSSRYLVKRTGEKVFLECVQDMDHENMFWYRQDPGLGLRLIYFSYDVKMKEKGDIPEGYSVSREKKERFSLILESASTNQTSMYLCASSSDENTEAFFGQGTRLTVV.

V is TRBV30 and J is TRBJ2-7; 7 bases match TRBD1. V shed 1 base and J 0 bases; nucleotides not matched to a gene: 6. The CDR3 spans 15 residues. Germline lookup yields CDR1 GTSNPN and CDR2 SVGIG (reference sequence). As DNA, the CDR3 is TGTGCCTGGAGTGCGTTGGGACAGCCCTCCTACGAGCAGTACTTC. This encodes CAWSALGQPSYEQYF.

The chain carries TRBV7-2 and TRBJ1-5, with 12 bases matching TRBD1. This CDR3 has 17 residues. CDR1 is SGHTA and CDR2 is FQGNSA in the germline V gene. With V trimmed by 3 bases and J by 5 bases, 8 bases remained unmatched. The CDR3 bases are TGTGCCAGCAGCTTGGGACAGGGGGCGTTATCTGATCAGCCCCAGCATTTT. It codes for CASSLGQGALSDQPQHF.

This chain links TRBV2 with TRBJ1-4, with D unclear. Trimming stripped 3 bases from V and 7 bases from J, with 9 bases between. From germline, CDR1 is SNHLY and CDR2 FYNNEI. This CDR3 is built from 13 residues. The CDR3 sequence is CASSERDGEKLFF. CDR3 bases: TGTGCCAGCAGTGAGCGGGATGGTGAAAAACTGTTTTTT.

This chain joins TRBV19 and TRBJ2-5; D may correspond to TRBD1 or TRBD2 (5 bases each). CDR1 is LNHDA and CDR2 is SQIVND in the germline V gene (reference sequence). This CDR3 contains 15 residues. V was shortened by 7 bases and J by 4 bases, with 19 bases between the two germline ends. CDR3 in amino acids: CASTNRASGRETQYF. The CDR3 nucleotides read TGTGCCAGTACCAACCGGGCCTCGGGGCGAGAGACCCAGTACTTC.

The chain is built from TRBV27 and TRBJ2-1; 12 bases align to TRBD2. The trim removed 5 bases at V and 3 bases at J, leaving 8 bases unmatched. The CDR3 runs to 17 residues. From germline, CDR1 is MNHEY and CDR2 SMNVEV (reference sequence). CDR3 DNA sequence: TGTGCCAGCAGTGCTAAACTAGCGGGAGGAAACTACAATGAGCAGTTCTTC. It specifies CASSAKLAGGNYNEQFF.

The rearrangement links TRBV4-1 to TRBJ1-5; no clear D gene. The CDR3 loop spans 15 amino acids. Deletions cut 0 bases from V and 3 bases from J, with 9 bases between. Germline V lookup: CDR1 MGHRA, CDR2 YSYEKL. CDR3 in amino acids: CASSQESSNNQPQHF. The CDR3, as DNA: TGCGCCAGCAGCCAAGAATCCAGTAACAATCAGCCCCAGCATTTT.

V gene TRBV5-1 combines with J gene TRBJ2-7; a weak D match, TRBD2 (6 bases). Germline V gene lookup returns CDR1 SGHRS and CDR2 YFSETQ. The CDR3 length is 14 residues. Trimming took 0 bases from V and 6 from J, leaving 13 bases between them. Here the CDR3 DNA reads TGCGCCAGCAGCTTGGACTGGGGGGACTCCGAGCAGTACTTC. Protein sequence: CASSLDWGDSEQYF.

V is TRBV19 and J is TRBJ1-6, with D maybe TRBD1 (5 bases). The CDR3 spans 11 residues. Looked up from germline, CDR1 is LNHDA and CDR2 is SQIVND (reference sequence). The ends were cut back, 6 bases at V and 14 bases at J, with 11 bases in the middle. CDR3 nucleotides: TGTGCCAGTAGAGGGGCCGGCACCCTCCACTTT. Amino acid sequence: CASRGAGTLHF.

The chain recombines TRBV28 with TRBJ2-5; D is unclear. From germline, CDR1 is MDHEN and CDR2 SYDVKM. V was trimmed by 6 bases and J by 2 bases, leaving 16 bases between them. The CDR3 runs 15 residues. The CDR3 nucleotides read TGTGCCAGCAGCCCGCTTCAGACTCCGCAAGAGACCCAGTACTTC. It specifies CASSPLQTPQETQYF.

The chain carries TRBV7-9 and TRBJ1-5, with unresolved D. The CDR3 contains 15 residues. V was clipped by 1 base and J by 1 base, with 8 bases between them. The germline V gene encodes CDR1 SEHNR and CDR2 FQNEAQ (reference sequence). The CDR3 loop reads CASSLGVFSNQPQHF. The CDR3 DNA reads TGTGCCAGCAGCTTAGGGGTATTCAGCAATCAGCCCCAGCATTTT.

The rearrangement joins TRBV3-1 (or the pseudogene TRBV3-2) to TRBJ1-1; 7 bases agree with TRBD1. V trimming: 4 bases; J trimming: 6 bases; junction bases outside the gene matches: 5. Germline loops: CDR1 LGHDT, CDR2 YNNKEL (reference sequence). This CDR3 is 13 amino acids long. The CDR3 region is CASSLAGTAEAFF. In DNA form, the CDR3 reads TGTGCCAGCAGCCTAGCCGGGACAGCTGAAGCTTTCTTT.

This chain connects TRBV7-2 to TRBJ1-6; 8 nucleotides match TRBD1. J lost 8 bases, V lost 5 bases, and 5 bases had no gene match. The CDR3 extends over 14 amino acids. Germline values: CDR1 SGHTA, CDR2 FQGNSA. The CDR3, as DNA: TGTGCCAGCAGCCCCGGGACAGGATATTCACCCCTCCACTTT. This gives the protein CASSPGTGYSPLHF.

The chain recombines TRBV25-1 with TRBJ2-1; 7 bases map to TRBD2. Germline values: CDR1 MGHDK, CDR2 SYGVNS. This CDR3 comprises 15 residues. V shed 2 bases, J shed 8 bases, and the junction held 9 bases outside the gene matches. CDR3 in amino acids: CASSEGWGGYDEQFF. DNA for the CDR3: TGTGCCAGCAGTGAAGGGTGGGGAGGGTATGATGAGCAGTTCTTC.

The J gene is TRBJ2-1, the V gene TRBV30; TRBD2 matches at 9 bases. The CDR3 is 13 residues long. The V gene's germline CDR1 is GTSNPN and CDR2 SVGIG (reference sequence). The junction had 0 bases not matched to a gene; V was cut back by 6 bases and J by 0 bases. CDR3 bases: TGTGCCTGTAGCGGGAGCTCCTACAATGAGCAGTTCTTC. Translation: CACSGSSYNEQFF.

The chain couples TRBV6-5 to TRBJ1-2, with 10 bases identical to TRBD1. Germline loops: CDR1 MNHEY, CDR2 SVGAGI. J gave up 2 bases and V 5 bases, and 5 bases lay outside the gene matches. This CDR3 has 15 amino acids. In DNA, the CDR3 is TGTGCCAGCAGTAGACAGGGGGCTACGAACTATGGCTACACCTTC. This sequence encodes CASSRQGATNYGYTF.

The CDR3 DNA reads TGTGCCTGGAGTGTAACACACGAAGCTTTCTTT. Its translation: CAWSVTHEAFF. The gene calls are TRBV30 and TRBJ1-1; D unresolved. The length of the CDR3 is 11 residues. Germline CDR1 reads GTSNPN; CDR2 reads SVGIG (reference sequence). Trimming left V 0 bases short and J 8 bases short, with 7 bases between.

This chain joins TRBV6-1 and TRBJ1-5; 8 nucleotides align to TRBD1. V dropped 2 bases and J dropped 7; count of bases not matched to a gene: 7. The CDR3 runs 15 residues. Germline CDR1 is MNHNS and CDR2 is SASEGT. The CDR3 DNA follows: TGTGCCAGCAGTGAACTATCAGGGGGCGGACAGCCCCAGCATTTT. Encoded protein: CASSELSGGGQPQHF.

This rearrangement joins TRBV5-4 to TRBJ2-7; possibly TRBD1 for D (6 bases). CDR1 SGHNT and CDR2 YYREEE come from the germline V gene (reference sequence). V was cut by 2 bases and J by 6 bases, with 12 bases left in between. This CDR3 is built from 13 residues. CDR3 region: CASSFLGASEQYF. The CDR3 DNA sequence: TGTGCCAGCAGCTTTTTGGGGGCGTCCGAGCAGTACTTC.

The rearrangement links TRBV30 to TRBJ2-7; no definite D call. The CDR3 runs to 12 residues. The ends were cut back, 0 bases at V and 4 bases at J, with 7 bases in the middle. Germline CDR1 GTSNPN, CDR2 SVGIG (reference sequence). CDR3 in DNA: TGTGCCTGGAGTGTTACGAAGTACGAGCAGTACTTC. This encodes CAWSVTKYEQYF.

V usage is TRBV6-2 or TRBV6-3 and J usage is TRBJ2-7, with no clear D. This CDR3 has 12 amino acids. V was trimmed by 4 bases and J by 3 bases, leaving 7 bases between them. The germline gives CDR1 MNHEY, CDR2 SVGEGT. CDR3 amino acids: CASSLVVYEQYF. The CDR3 coding sequence is TGTGCCAGCAGTTTGGTCGTCTACGAGCAGTACTTC.

The chain recombines TRBV7-2 with TRBJ2-5; 8 bases line up with TRBD2. CDR1 is SGHTA, CDR2 FQGNSA, per germline. CDR3 size: 15 residues. Trimming took 4 bases from V and 5 from J; bases not matched to a gene: 9. CDR3 amino acids: CASSSGSGSGETQYF. As DNA, the CDR3 is TGTGCCAGCAGCTCGGGGAGCGGGAGCGGGGAGACCCAGTACTTC.

On this clone itself: This sample also contains other DNA sequences that code for the same CDR3. J is TRBJ2-2 and V is TRBV7-2, with TRBD1 identical over 9 bases. CDR3 length equals 15 residues. V lost 5 bases and J lost 7; bases outside the gene matches: 8. The germline V gene encodes CDR1 SGHTA and CDR2 FQGNSA. The CDR3 nucleotides are TGTGCCAGCAGCCTCGGGACAGGGTACGGCGGGGAGCTGTTTTTT. Amino acids: CASSLGTGYGGELFF. Variable domain in full (rest from reference TRBV7-2 and TRBJ2-2): GAGVSQSPSNKVTEKGKDVELRCDPISGHTALYWYRQSLGQGLEFLIYFQGNSAPDKSGLPSDRFSAERTGGSVSTLTIQRTQQEDSAVYLCASSLGTGYGGELFFGEGSRLTVL.

This clone was seen a handful of times. The chain recombines TRBV30 with TRBJ2-6; 8 bases line up with TRBD2. The V and J ends lost 4 bases and 0 bases, in that order; junction bases with no gene match: 5. The CDR3 length is 16 residues. Germline CDR1 and CDR2: GTSNPN and SVGIG (reference sequence). The CDR3 spells CAWTAGGLSGANVLTF. DNA for the CDR3: TGTGCCTGGACGGCGGGAGGACTCTCTGGGGCCAACGTCCTGACTTTC.

The chain uses TRBV6-1 and TRBJ1-1, with D unclear. Trimming stripped 2 bases from V and 1 base from J, with 8 bases between. Per the germline V gene, CDR1 is MNHNS and CDR2 is SASEGT. The CDR3 covers 14 residues. The CDR3 DNA reads as TGTGCCAGCAGTGAATTTAGGAGGAACACTGAAGCTTTCTTT. Its translation is CASSEFRRNTEAFF.

The chain uses TRBV6-2 or TRBV6-3 and TRBJ1-2, with D tentatively TRBD1 (6 bases). Trimming removed 5 bases at V and 0 bases at J, with 13 bases between. This CDR3 has 15 amino acids. The V gene's germline CDR1 is MNHEY and CDR2 SVGEGT. CDR3 DNA: TGTGCCAGCAGTACTATTGGACAGCCTAACTATGGCTACACCTTC. Amino acids: CASSTIGQPNYGYTF.

This chain links TRBV19 with TRBJ2-1, with 11 bases lining up with TRBD2. Germline trimming cut 5 bases from V and 6 bases from J; bases unmatched to any gene: 9. Germline-derived CDR1 and CDR2 are LNHDA and SQIVND (reference sequence). This CDR3 spans 16 amino acids. CDR3 in amino acids: CASSDLSGRARNEQFF. In nucleotides, the CDR3 is TGTGCCAGTAGTGATCTTAGCGGGAGGGCCCGCAATGAGCAGTTCTTC. Complete variable domain (other parts from reference TRBV19 and TRBJ2-1): DGGITQSPKYLFRKEGQNVTLSCEQNLNHDAMYWYRQDPGQGLRLIYYSQIVNDFQKGDIAEGYSVSREKKESFPLTVTSAQKNPTAFYLCASSDLSGRARNEQFFGPGTRLTVL.

The rearrangement uses TRBV12-3 or TRBV12-4 and TRBJ2-2; D is possibly TRBD1 (5 bases). The CDR3 contains 13 residues. With 8 bases removed from V and 6 bases from J, the gap between germline ends came to 13 bases. The chain's CDR3 is CASGQMGPGELFF. Written as DNA, the CDR3 is TGTGCCAGCGGTCAGATGGGGCCCGGGGAGCTGTTTTTT.

The chain carries TRBV7-8 and TRBJ1-5; 10 bases are a match to TRBD1. V shed 3 bases and J 6 bases; nucleotides not matched to a gene: 5. The CDR3 length is 15 residues. Germline CDR1 SGHVS, CDR2 FQNEAQ. The CDR3 loop reads CASSFGTGEGQPQHF. CDR3 nucleotides: TGTGCCAGCAGCTTCGGGACAGGGGAGGGTCAGCCCCAGCATTTT.